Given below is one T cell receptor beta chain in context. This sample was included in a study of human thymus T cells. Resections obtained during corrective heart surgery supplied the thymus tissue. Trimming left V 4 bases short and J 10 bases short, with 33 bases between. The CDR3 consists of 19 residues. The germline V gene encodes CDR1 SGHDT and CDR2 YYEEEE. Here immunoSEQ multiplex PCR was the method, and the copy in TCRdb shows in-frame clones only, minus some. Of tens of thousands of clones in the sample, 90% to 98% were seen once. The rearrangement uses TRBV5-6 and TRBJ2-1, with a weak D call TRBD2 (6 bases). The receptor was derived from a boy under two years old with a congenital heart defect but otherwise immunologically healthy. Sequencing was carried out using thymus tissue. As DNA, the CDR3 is TGTGCCAGCAGCGGAACTAGGTCTCTGGCGGGGAGAGCCACTGGGGAGCAGTTCTTC. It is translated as CASSGTRSLAGRATGEQFF.